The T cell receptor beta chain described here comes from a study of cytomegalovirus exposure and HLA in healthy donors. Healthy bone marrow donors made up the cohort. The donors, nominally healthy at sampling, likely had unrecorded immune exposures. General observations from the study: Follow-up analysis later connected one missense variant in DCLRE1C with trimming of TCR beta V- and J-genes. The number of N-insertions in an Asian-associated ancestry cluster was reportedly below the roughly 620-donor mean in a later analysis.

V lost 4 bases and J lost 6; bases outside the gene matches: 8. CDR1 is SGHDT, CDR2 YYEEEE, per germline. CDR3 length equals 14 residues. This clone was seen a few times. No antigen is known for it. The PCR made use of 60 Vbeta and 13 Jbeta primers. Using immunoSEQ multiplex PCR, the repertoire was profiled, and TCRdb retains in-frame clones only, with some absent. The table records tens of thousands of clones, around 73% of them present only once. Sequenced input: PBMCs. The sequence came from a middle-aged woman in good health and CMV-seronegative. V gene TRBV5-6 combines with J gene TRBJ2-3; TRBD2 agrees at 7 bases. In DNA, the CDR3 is TGTGCCAGCAGCCAATATAGCGGGTCGGATACGCAGTATTTT. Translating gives CASSQYSGSDTQYF.